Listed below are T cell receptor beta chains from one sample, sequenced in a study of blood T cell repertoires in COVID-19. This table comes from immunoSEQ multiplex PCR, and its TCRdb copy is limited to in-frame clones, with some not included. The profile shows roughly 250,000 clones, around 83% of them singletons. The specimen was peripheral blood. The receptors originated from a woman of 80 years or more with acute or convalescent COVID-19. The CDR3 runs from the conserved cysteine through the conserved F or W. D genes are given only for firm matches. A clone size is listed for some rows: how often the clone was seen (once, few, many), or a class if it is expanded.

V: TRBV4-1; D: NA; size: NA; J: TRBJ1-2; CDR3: CASSQDGREVAYGYTF; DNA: TGCGCCAGCAGCCAAGATGGTAGGGAGGTTGCCTATGGCTACACCTTC
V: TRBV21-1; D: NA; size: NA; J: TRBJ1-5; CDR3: CASRDRDGDQPQHF; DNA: TGTGCCAGCCGGGACAGGGACGGTGATCAGCCCCAGCATTTT
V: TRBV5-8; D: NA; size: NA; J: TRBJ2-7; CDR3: CASSFIGGSTNEQYF; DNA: TGTGCCAGCAGCTTCATTGGGGGGTCGACTAACGAGCAGTACTTC
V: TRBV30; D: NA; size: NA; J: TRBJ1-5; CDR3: CAWSGAGIHQPQHF; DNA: TGTGCCTGGAGTGGGGCAGGGATTCATCAGCCCCAGCATTTT
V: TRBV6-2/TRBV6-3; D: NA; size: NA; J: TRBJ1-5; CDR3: CASSYYFRGNQPQHF; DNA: TGTGCCAGCAGTTACTATTTCCGGGGCAATCAGCCCCAGCATTTT
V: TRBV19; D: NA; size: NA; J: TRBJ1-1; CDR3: CASSRLQPPEAFF; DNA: TGTGCCAGTAGTAGACTACAGCCTCCTGAAGCTTTCTTT
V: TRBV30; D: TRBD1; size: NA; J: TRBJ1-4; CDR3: CAWSQGGQGFGKLFF; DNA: TGTGCCTGGAGTCAGGGAGGACAGGGCTTCGGAAAACTGTTTTTT
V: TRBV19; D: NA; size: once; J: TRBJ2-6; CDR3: CASRGVDRSGANVLTF; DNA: TGTGCCAGTAGAGGGGTGGATCGGTCCGGGGCCAACGTCCTGACTTTC
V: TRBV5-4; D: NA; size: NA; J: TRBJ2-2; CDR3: CASSPSGGRDTGELFF; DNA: TGTGCCAGCAGCCCGTCCGGGGGTCGGGACACCGGGGAGCTGTTTTTT
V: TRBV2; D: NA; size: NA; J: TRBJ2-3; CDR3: CASSLTASTDTQYF; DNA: TGTGCCAGCAGTCTAACAGCTAGCACAGATACGCAGTATTTT
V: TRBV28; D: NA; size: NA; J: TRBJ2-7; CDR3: CASSLVQREQYF; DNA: TGTGCCAGCAGTTTGGTTCAGCGCGAGCAGTACTTC
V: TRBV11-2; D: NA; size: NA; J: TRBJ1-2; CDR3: CASSLDRSNYGYTF; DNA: TGTGCCAGCAGCTTAGATCGGTCTAACTATGGCTACACCTTC
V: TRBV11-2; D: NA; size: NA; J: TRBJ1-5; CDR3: CASSLDRGGQPQHF; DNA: TGTGCCAGCAGCTTAGATCGCGGGGGACAGCCCCAGCATTTT
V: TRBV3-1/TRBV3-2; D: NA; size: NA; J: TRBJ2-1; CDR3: CASSHNRGKGIDEQFF; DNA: TGTGCCAGCAGCCATAATCGGGGGAAGGGTATAGATGAGCAGTTCTTC
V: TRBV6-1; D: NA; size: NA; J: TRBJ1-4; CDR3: CASSERTVSHTTNEKLFF; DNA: TGTGCCAGCAGTGAAAGGACAGTCAGCCACACAACTAATGAAAAACTGTTTTTT
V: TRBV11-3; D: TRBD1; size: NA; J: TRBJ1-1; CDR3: CASSVGQGNTEAFF; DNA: TGTGCCAGCAGCGTCGGACAGGGGAACACTGAAGCTTTCTTT
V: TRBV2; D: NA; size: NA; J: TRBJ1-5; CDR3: CASSEVRGQPQHF; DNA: TGTGCCAGCAGTGAGGTCAGGGGTCAGCCCCAGCATTTT
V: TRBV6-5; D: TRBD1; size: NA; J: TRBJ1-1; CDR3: CASSDRGAGNTEAFF; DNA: TGTGCCAGCAGCGACAGGGGCGCGGGGAACACTGAAGCTTTCTTT
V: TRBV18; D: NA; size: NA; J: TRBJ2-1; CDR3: CASSPQSPADYNEQFF; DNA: TGTGCCAGCTCACCACAGAGTCCGGCGGACTACAATGAGCAGTTCTTC
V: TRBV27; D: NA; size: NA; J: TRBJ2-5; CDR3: CASSPLTGKETQYF; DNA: TGTGCCAGCAGTCCCCTCACAGGGAAAGAGACCCAGTACTTC
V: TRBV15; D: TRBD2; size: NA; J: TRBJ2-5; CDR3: CATSRDQGGEETQYF; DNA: TGTGCCACCAGCAGAGATCAGGGAGGGGAAGAGACCCAGTACTTC
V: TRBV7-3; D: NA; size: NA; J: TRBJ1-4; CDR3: CASSSPPTAATNEKLFF; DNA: TGTGCCAGCAGCTCTCCCCCTACAGCCGCAACTAATGAAAAACTGTTTTTT
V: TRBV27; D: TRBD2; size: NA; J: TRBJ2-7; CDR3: CASSPGGTSGSYEQYF; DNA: TGTGCCAGCAGTCCGGGGGGGACTAGCGGAAGCTACGAGCAGTACTTC
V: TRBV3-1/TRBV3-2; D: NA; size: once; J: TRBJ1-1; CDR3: CASSQTLRQNTEAFF; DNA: TGTGCCAGCAGCCAAACGCTCCGACAGAACACTGAAGCTTTCTTT
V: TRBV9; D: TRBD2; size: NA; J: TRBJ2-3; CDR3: CASSVGLAGGISTDTQYF; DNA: TGTGCCAGCAGCGTGGGACTAGCGGGGGGGATTAGCACAGATACGCAGTATTTT
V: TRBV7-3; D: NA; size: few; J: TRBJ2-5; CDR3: CASSRPPETRTEQETQYF; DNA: TGTGCCAGCAGCCGGCCCCCGGAGACCCGGACAGAGCAAGAGACCCAGTACTTC
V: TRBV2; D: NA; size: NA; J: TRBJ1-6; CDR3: CASSEQGQTLHF; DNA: TGTGCCAGCAGTGAACAGGGACAAACCCTCCACTTT
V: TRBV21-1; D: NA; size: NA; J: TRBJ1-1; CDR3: CASSKDYRDTDTEAFF; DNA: TGTGCCAGCAGCAAAGATTACCGGGACACTGACACTGAAGCTTTCTTT